This T cell receptor (beta chain) comes out of a study of prognosis after radiotherapy for stage I lung cancer. About this clonotype itself: Its specificity is unknown. A read error may be the cause here, since a much bigger clone is one base away.

Germline values: CDR1 SGHRS, CDR2 YFSETQ. V was cut by 10 bases and J by 2 bases, with 7 bases left in between. The CDR3 spans 12 residues. Study-wide results and limits: Patients with distant metastases had lower Shannon entropy after stereotactic body radiation therapy. The number of unique TCR clones went down after stereotactic body radiation therapy, with a median of approximately 9,100 versus 7,200.

Multiplex PCR in two rounds served to amplify TCR beta CDR3 from genomic DNA. The first round of PCR was done with primers that matched each TRBV and TRBJ gene. TCRdb reprocessed the multiplex PCR reads with MiXCR, giving one entry per CDR3 protein. Seen here are about 16,000 distinct CDR3 sequences, around 42% observed once, and the top ten hold about two fifths. The sequence derives from a donor older than 45 with non-small cell lung cancer. The chain couples TRBV5-1 to TRBJ2-6; D ambiguous. Sequencing was performed on PBMCs, taken before or after stereotactic body radiation therapy (not recorded which). The chain's CDR3 is CAGMAGANVLTF. Here the CDR3 DNA reads TGCGCCGGCATGGCTGGGGCCAACGTCCTGACTTTC.